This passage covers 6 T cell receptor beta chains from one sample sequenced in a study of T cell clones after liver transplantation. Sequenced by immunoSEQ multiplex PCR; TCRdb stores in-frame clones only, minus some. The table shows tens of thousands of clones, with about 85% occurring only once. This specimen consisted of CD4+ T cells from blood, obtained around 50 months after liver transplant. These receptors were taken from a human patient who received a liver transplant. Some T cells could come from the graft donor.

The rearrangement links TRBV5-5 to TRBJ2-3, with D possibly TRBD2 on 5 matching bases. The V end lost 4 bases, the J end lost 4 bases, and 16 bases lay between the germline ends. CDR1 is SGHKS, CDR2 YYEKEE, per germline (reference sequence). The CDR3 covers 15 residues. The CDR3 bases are TGTGCCAGCAGCGTACTAGGGTCCCCGCCAGATACGCAGTATTTT. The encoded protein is CASSVLGSPPDTQYF.

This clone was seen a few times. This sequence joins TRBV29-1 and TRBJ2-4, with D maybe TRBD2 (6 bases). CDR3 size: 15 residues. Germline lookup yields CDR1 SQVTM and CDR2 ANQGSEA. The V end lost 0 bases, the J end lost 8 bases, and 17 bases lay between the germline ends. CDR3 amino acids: CSVEEGTGPGDIQYF. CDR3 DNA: TGCAGCGTTGAAGAAGGAACCGGGCCGGGGGACATTCAGTACTTC.

This chain's CDR3 is CASSLPGPLGETQYF. CDR3 DNA sequence: TGTGCCAGCAGTTTACCCGGACCCCTCGGGGAGACCCAGTACTTC. This chain joins TRBV28 and TRBJ2-5; D ambiguous. Trimming took 2 bases from V and 5 from J, leaving 15 bases between them. The germline gives CDR1 MDHEN, CDR2 SYDVKM. CDR3 length: 15 residues.

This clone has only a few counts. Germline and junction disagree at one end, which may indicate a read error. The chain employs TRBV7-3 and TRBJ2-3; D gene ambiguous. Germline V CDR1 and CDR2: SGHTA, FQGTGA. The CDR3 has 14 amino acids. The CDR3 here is CASSLTHSKDTQYF. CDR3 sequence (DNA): TGTGCCAGCAGCTTAACCCACAGCAAAGATACGCAGTATTTT.

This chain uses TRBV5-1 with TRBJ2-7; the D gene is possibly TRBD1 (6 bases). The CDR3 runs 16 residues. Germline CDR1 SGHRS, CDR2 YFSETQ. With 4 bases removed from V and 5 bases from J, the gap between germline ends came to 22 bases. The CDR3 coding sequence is TGCGCCAGCAGCACCGCCGGGACACCAGGCAGGAACGAGCAGTACTTC. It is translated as CASSTAGTPGRNEQYF.

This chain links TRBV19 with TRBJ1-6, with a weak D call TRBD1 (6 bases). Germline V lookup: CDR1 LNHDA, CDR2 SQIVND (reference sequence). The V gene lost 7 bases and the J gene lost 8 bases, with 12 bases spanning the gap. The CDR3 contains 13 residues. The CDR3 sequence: CASTQGWDSPLHF. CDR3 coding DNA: TGTGCCAGTACTCAGGGGTGGGATTCACCCCTCCACTTT.